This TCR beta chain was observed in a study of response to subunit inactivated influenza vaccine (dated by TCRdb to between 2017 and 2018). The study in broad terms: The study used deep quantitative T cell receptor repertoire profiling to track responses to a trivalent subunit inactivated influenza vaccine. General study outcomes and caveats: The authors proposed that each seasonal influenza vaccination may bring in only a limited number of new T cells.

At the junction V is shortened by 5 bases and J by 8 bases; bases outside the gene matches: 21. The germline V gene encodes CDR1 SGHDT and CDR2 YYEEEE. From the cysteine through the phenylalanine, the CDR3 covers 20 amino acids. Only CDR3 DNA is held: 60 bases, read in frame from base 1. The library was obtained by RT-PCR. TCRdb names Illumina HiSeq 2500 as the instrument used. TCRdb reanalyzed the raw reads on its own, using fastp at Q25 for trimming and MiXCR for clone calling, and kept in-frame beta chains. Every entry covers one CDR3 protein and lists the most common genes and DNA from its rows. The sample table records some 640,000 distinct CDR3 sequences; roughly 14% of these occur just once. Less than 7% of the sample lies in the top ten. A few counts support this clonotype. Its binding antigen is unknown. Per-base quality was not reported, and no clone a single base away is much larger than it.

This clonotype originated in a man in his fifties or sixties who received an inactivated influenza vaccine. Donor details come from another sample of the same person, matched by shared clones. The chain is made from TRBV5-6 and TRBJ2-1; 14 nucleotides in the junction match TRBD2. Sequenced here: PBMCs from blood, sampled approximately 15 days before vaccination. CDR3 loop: CASRMGPPGLAGVCVDEQFF. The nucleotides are TGTGCCAGCAGAATGGGCCCTCCGGGACTAGCGGGAGTGTGCGTGGATGAGCAGTTCTTC. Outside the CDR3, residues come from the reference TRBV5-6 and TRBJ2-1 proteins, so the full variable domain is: DAGVTQSPTHLIKTRGQQVTLRCSPKSGHDTVSWYQQALGQGPQFIFQYYEEEERQRGNFPDRFSGHQFPNYSSELNVNALLLGDSALYLCASRMGPPGLAGVCVDEQFFGPGTRLTVL.